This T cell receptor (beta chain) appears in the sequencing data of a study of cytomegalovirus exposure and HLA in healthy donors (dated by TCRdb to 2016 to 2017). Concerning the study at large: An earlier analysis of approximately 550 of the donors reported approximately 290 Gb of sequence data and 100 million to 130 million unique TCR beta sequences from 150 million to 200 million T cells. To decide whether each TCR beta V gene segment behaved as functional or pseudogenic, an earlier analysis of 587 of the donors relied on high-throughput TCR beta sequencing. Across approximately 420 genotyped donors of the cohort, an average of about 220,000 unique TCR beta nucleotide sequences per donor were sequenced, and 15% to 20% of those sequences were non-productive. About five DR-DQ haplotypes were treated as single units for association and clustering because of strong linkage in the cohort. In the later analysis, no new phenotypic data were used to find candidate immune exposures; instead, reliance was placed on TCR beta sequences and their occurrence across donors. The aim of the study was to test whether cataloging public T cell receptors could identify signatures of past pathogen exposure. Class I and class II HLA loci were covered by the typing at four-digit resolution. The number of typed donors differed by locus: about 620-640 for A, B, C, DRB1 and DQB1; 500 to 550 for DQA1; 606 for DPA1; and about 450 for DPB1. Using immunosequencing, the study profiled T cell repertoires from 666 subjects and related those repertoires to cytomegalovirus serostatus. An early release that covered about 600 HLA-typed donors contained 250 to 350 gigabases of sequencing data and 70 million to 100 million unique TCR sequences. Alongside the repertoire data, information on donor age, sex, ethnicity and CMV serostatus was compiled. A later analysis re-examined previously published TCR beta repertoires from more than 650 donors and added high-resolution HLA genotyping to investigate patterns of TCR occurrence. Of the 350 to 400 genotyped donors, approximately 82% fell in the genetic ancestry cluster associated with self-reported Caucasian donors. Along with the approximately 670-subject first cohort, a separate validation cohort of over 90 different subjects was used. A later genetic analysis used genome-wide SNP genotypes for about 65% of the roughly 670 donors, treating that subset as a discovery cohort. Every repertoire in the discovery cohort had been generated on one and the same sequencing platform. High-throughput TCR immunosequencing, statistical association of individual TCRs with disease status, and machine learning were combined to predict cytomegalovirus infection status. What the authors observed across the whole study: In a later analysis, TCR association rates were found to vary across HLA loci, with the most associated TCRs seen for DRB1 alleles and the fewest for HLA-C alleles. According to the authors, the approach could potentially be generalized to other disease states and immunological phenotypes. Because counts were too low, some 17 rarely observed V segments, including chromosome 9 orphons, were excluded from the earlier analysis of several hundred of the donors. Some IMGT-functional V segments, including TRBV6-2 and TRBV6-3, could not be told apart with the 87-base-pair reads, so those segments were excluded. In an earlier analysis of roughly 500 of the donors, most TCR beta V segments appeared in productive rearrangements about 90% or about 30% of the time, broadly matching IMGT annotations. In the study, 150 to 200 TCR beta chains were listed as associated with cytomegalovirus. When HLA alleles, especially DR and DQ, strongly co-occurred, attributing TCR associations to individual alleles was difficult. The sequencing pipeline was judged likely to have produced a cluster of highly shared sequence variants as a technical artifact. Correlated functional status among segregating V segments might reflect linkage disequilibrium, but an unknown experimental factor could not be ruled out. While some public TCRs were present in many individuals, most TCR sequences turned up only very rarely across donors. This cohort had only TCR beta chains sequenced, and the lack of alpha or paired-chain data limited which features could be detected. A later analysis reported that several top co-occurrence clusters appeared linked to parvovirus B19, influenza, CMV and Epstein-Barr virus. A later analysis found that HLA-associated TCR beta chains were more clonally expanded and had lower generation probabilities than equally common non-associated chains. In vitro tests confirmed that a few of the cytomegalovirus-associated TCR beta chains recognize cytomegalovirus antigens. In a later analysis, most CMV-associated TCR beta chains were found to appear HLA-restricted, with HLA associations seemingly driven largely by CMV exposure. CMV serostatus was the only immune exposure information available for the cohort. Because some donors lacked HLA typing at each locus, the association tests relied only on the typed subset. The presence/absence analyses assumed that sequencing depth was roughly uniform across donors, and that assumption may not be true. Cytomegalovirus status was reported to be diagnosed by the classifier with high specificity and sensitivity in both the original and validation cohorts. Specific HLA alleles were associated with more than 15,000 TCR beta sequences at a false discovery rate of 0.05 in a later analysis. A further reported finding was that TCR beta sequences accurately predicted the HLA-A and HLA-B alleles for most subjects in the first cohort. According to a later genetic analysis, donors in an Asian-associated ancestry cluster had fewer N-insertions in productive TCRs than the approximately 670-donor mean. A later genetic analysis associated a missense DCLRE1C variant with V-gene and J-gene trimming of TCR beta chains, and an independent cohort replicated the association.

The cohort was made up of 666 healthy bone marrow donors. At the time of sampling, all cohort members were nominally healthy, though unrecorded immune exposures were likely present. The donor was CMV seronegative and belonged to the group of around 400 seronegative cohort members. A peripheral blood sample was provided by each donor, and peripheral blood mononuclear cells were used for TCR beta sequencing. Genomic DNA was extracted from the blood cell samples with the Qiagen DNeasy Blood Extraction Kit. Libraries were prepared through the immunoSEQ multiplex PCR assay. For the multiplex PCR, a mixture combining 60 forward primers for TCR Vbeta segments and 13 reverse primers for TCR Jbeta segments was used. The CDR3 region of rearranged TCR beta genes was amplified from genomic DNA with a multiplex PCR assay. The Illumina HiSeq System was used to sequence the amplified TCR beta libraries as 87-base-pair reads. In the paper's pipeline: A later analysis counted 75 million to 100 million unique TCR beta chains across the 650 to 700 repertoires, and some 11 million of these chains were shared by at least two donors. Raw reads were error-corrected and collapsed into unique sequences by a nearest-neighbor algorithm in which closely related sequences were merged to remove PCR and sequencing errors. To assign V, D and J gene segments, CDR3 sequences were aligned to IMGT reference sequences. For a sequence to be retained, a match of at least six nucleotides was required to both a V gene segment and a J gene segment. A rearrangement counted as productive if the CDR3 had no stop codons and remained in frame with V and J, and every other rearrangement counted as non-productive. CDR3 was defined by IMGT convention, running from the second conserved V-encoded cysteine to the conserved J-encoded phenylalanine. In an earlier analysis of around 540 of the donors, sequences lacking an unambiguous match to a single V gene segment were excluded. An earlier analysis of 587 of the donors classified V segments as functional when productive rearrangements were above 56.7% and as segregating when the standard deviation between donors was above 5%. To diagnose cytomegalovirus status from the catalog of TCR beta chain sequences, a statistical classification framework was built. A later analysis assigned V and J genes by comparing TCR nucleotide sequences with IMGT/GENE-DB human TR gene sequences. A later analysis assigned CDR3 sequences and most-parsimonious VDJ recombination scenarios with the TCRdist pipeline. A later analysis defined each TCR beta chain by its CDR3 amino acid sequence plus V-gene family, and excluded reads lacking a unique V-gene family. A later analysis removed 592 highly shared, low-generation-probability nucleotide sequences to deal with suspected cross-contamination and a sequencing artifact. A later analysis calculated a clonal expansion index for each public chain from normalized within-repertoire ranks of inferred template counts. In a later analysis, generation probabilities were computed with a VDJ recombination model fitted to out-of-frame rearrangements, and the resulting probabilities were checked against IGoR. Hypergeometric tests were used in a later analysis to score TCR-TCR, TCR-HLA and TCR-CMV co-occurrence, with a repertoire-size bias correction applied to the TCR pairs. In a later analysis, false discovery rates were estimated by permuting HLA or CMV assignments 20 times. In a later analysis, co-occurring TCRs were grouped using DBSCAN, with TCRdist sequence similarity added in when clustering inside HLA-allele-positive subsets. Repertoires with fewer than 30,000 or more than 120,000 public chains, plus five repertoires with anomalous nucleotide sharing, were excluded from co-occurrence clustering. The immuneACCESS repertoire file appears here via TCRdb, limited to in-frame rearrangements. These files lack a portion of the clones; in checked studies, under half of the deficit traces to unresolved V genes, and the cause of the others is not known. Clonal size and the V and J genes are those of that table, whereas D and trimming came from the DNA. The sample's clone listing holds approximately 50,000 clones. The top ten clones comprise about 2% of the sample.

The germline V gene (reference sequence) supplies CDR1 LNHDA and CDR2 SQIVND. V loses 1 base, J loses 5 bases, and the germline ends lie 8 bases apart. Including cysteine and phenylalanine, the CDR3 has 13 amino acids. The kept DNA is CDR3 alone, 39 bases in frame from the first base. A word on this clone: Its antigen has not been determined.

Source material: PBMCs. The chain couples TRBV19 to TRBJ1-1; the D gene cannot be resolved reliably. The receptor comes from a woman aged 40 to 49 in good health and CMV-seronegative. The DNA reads TGTGCCAGTAGTATAGGCAGCGGGACTGAAGCTTTCTTT. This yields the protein CASSIGSGTEAFF.